This entry is about one T cell receptor (beta chain). The antigen is unknown. Preparation of the TCRbeta library was carried out with unique molecular identifiers. TCRdb used MiXCR to reprocess the PCR reads, holding one entry per CDR3 protein. The data contain 300,000 or so distinct CDR3 sequences, about a quarter of them singletons. The data stem from a study of T-cell reconstitution after alpha-beta-depleted transplantation in children. Study results and caveats: T-cell numbers and diversity, one year after transplant, stemmed largely from T cells that were newly produced.

The CDR3 totals 13 residues. The V gene lost 0 bases and the J gene lost 8 bases, with 10 bases spanning the gap. Germline-derived CDR1 and CDR2 are SGHRS and YFSETQ. This TCR derives from a male patient between 5 and 17 years old who had a stem cell transplant for acute lymphoblastic leukemia, so the T cells may come from the graft donor. The gene calls are TRBV5-1 and TRBJ2-3; D uncertain. This material consisted of PBMCs, mostly from graft donor cells, taken 180 days after TCRalphabeta/CD19-depleted stem cell transplant. The CDR3 nucleotides are TGCGCCAGCAGCTTGGTCCTAGTTGGTACGCAGTATTTT. It specifies CASSLVLVGTQYF.